This T cell receptor beta chain was recovered during a study of beta chain features in type 1 diabetes. Study-level background: Sorted cells examined across all samples numbered around 100 million.

This clone was picked up a small number of times. Its cognate antigen is unknown. Regarding the study as a whole: Researchers report that Type 1 diabetes patients had moderately but significantly shorter TCRB CDR3s across all four CD4+ subsets. There was no resolution here of whether HLA type influences TCRB rearrangement. Any PCR bias toward short templates would affect both groups alike.

Every bit of the isolated RNA underwent reverse transcription, so sequencing read expressed TCRB transcripts. Using immunoSEQ multiplex PCR, the repertoire was profiled, and TCRdb retains in-frame clones only, with some absent. The table has 900,000 or so clones, roughly a sixth seen once. The source material was naive CD4+ T cells from blood. The source is a woman aged 18-30 years in good health.

The CDR3 sequence: CASSLDRIEKLFF. The CDR3 DNA reads TGTGCCAGCAGCCTGGACCGGATTGAAAAACTGTTTTTT. The chain employs TRBV7-2 and TRBJ1-4, with D hard to call. Trimming removed 5 bases from V and 7 bases from J, with 11 bases in between. This CDR3 is 13 amino acids long. Looked up from germline, CDR1 is SGHTA and CDR2 is FQGNSA.